This TCR beta chain was observed in a study of beta chain features in type 1 diabetes. The study, taken as a whole, reports: Type 1 diabetes patients showed a moderate but significant shortening of TCRB CDR3s in all four CD4+ subsets.

Looked up from germline, CDR1 is SEHNR and CDR2 is FQNEAQ (reference sequence). Deletions cut 5 bases from V and 4 bases from J, with 6 bases between. The CDR3 spans 11 residues. Expressed TCRB transcripts were sequenced, since all the RNA that had been isolated was reverse transcribed. Naive, central memory and regulatory T cell samples averaged around 3.9 million immunoSEQ reads each. The repertoire was sequenced with immunoSEQ multiplex PCR; TCRdb's copy has only in-frame clones and lacks some. The sample includes roughly 340,000 clones, roughly 12% of them seen just once. Blood was collected once per donor into heparin, averaging roughly 110 mL. As for this clone: Its antigen is unidentified.

The gene calls are TRBV7-9 and TRBJ2-7; D remains unclear. Specimen: naive CD4+ T cells from blood. The clonotype originates from a woman younger than 30 with type 1 diabetes. The CDR3 bases are TGTGCCAGCAGCACAGCATACGAGCAGTACTTC. As protein: CASSTAYEQYF.